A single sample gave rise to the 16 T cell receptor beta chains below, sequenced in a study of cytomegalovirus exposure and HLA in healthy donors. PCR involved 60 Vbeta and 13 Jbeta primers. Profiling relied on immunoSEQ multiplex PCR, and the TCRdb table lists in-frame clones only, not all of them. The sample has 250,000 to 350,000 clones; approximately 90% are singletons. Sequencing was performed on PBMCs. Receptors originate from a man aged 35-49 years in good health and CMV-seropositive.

This chain's CDR3 is CASSQGLAGEGGQFF. As DNA, the CDR3 is TGTGCCAGCAGCCAGGGACTAGCGGGAGAGGGGGGGCAGTTCTTC. The chain is built from TRBV4-2 and TRBJ2-1; 14 bases line up with TRBD2. V was clipped by 3 bases and J by 12 bases; unmatched bases: 7. From germline, CDR1 is LGHNA and CDR2 YNFKEQ. The CDR3 contains 15 residues.

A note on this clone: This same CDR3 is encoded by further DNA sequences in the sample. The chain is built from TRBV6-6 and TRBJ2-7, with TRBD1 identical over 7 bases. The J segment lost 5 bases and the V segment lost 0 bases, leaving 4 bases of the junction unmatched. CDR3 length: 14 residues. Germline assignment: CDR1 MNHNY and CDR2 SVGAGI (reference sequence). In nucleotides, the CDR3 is TGTGCCAGCAGTTACTCCGGCAGGGGGAACGAGCAGTACTTC. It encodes CASSYSGRGNEQYF.

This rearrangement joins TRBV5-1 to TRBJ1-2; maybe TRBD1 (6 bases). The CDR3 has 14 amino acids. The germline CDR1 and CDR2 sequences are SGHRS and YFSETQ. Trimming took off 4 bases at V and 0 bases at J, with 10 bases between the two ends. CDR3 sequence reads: CASSGRTANYGYTF. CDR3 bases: TGCGCCAGCAGCGGCAGGACAGCTAACTATGGCTACACCTTC.

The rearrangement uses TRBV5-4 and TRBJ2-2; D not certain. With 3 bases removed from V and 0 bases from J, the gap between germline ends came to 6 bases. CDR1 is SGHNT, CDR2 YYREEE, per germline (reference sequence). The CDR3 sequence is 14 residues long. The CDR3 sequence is CASSSPANTGELFF. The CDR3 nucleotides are TGTGCCAGCAGCTCTCCGGCGAACACCGGGGAGCTGTTTTTT.

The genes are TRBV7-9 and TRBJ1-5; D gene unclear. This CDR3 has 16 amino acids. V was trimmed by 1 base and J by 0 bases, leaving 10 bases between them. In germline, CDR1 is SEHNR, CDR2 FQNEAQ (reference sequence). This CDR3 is CASSLEEQDSNQPQHF. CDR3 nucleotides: TGTGCCAGCAGCTTAGAAGAACAAGATAGCAATCAGCCCCAGCATTTT.

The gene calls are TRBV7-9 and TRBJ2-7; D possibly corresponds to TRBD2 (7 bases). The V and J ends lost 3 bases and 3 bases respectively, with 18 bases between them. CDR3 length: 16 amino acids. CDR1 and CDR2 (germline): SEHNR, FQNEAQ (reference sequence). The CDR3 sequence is CASSFAGAGVGYEQYF. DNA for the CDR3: TGTGCCAGCAGCTTTGCAGGGGCGGGAGTCGGCTACGAGCAGTACTTC.

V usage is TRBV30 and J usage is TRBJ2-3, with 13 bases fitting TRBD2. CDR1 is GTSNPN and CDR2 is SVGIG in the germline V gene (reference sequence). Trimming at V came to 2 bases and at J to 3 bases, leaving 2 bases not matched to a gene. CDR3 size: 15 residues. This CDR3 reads CAWSPLAGGTDTQYF. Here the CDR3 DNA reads TGTGCCTGGAGTCCACTAGCGGGAGGGACAGATACGCAGTATTTT.

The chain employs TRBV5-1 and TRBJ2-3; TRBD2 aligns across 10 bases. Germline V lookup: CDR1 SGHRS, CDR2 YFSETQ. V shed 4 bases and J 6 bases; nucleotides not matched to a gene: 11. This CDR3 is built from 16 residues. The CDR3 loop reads CASSPVGAGGHDTQYF. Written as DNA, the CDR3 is TGCGCCAGCAGCCCCGTCGGAGCGGGAGGGCATGATACGCAGTATTTT.

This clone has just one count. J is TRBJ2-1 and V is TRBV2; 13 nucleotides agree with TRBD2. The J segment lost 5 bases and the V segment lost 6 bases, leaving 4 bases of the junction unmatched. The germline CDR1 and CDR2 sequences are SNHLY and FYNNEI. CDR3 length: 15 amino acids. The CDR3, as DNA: TGTGCCAGCAGAGGGGGACTAGCGGGAAACAATGAGCAGTTCTTC. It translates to CASRGGLAGNNEQFF.

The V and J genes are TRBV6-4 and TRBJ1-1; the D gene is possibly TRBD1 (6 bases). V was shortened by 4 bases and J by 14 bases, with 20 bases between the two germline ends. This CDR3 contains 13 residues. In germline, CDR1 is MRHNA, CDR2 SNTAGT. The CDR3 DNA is TGTGCCAGCAGTGGCGAGGGAGGGGGATACGCGTTCTTT. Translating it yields CASSGEGGGYAFF.

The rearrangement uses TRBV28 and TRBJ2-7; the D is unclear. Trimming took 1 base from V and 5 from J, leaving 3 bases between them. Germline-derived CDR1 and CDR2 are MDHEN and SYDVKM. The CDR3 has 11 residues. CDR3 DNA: TGTGCCAGCAGTTTATTCAACGAGCAGTACTTC. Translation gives CASSLFNEQYF. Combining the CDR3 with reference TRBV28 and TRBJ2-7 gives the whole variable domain DVKVTQSSRYLVKRTGEKVFLECVQDMDHENMFWYRQDPGLGLRLIYFSYDVKMKEKGDIPEGYSVSREKKERFSLILESASTNQTSMYLCASSLFNEQYFGPGTRLTVT.

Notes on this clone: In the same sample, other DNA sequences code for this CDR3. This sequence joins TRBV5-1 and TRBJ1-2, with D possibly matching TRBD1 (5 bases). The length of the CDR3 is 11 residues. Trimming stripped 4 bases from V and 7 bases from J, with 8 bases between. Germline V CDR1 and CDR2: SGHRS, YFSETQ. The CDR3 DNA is TGCGCCAGCAGCCCGGGACTTGGCTACACCTTC. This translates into CASSPGLGYTF.

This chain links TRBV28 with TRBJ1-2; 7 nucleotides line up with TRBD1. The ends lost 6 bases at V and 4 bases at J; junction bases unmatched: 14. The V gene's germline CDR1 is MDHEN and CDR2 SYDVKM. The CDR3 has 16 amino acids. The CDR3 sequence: CASRIGTEPPFYGYTF. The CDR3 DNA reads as TGTGCCAGCAGGATAGGGACAGAGCCTCCTTTCTATGGCTACACCTTC.

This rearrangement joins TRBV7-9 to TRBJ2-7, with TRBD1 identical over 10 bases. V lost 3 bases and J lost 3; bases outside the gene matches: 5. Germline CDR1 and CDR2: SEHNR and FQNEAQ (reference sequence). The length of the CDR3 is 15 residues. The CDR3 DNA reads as TGTGCCAGCAGCTTTACCGGGACAGGGGTCTACGAGCAGTACTTC. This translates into CASSFTGTGVYEQYF.

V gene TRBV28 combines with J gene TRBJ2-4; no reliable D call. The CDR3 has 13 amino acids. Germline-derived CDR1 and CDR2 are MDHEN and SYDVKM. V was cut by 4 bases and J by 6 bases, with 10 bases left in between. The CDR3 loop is CASSSSPRNIQYF. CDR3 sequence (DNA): TGTGCCAGCAGTTCTTCCCCCAGAAACATTCAGTACTTC.

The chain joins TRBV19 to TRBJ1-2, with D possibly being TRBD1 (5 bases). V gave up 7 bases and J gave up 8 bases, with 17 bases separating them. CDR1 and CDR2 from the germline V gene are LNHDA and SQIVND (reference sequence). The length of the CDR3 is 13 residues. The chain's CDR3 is CASTPREGRGYTF. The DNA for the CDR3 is TGTGCCAGTACCCCCAGGGAGGGTCGGGGCTACACCTTC.